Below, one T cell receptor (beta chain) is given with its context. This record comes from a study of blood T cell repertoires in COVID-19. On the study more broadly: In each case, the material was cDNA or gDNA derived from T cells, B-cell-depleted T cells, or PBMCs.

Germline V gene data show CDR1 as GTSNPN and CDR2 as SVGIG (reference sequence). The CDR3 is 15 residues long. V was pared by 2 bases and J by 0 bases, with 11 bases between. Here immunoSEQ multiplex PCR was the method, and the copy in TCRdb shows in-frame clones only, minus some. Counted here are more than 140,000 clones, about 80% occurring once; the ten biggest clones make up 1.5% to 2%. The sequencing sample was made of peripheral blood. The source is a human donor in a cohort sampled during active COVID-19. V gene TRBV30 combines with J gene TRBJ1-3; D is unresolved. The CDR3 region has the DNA TGTGCCTGGAGTTCTGAGGTGCCCTCTGGAAACACCATATATTTT. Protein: CAWSSEVPSGNTIYF.